The clone carrying this T cell receptor (beta chain) was counted ten times or more. Looked up from germline, CDR1 is MDHEN and CDR2 is SYDVKM. The CDR3 extends over 13 amino acids. V lost 7 bases and J 3 bases, leaving 11 bases between the germline ends. TCRdb passed the 5' RACE reads through MiXCR, listing each CDR3 protein once. The sample lists around 130,000 distinct CDR3 sequences, 7% seen once, with more than 10% in the top ten. This record belongs to a study of CD8 T cells in ankylosing spondylitis. The clonotype comes from a male donor with ankylosing spondylitis or in good health (not recorded which). This rearrangement joins TRBV28 to TRBJ2-3; D is undetermined. Specimen: blood, either unsorted or a sorted T cell fraction (not recorded which). Here the CDR3 reads CASTGYRTDTQYF. The CDR3 region has the DNA TGTGCCAGCACGGGCTACCGAACAGATACGCAGTATTTT. The full variable domain, in which reference TRBV28 and TRBJ2-3 provide the parts outside the CDR3, is DVKVTQSSRYLVKRTGEKVFLECVQDMDHENMFWYRQDPGLGLRLIYFSYDVKMKEKGDIPEGYSVSREKKERFSLILESASTNQTSMYLCASTGYRTDTQYFGPGTRLTVL.